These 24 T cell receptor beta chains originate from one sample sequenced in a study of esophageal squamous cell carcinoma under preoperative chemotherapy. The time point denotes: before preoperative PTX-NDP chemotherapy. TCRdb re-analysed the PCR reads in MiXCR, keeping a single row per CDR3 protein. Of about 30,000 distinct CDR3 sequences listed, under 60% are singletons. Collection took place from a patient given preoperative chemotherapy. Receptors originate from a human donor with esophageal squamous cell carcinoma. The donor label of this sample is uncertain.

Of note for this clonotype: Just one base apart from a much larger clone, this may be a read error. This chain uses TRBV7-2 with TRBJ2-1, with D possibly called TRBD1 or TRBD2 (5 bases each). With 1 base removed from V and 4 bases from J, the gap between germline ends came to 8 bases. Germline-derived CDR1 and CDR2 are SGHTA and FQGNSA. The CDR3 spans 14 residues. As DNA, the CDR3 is TGTACCAGCAGCTTAGGAGGGGTATACAATGAGCAGTTCTTC. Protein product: CTSSLGGVYNEQFF. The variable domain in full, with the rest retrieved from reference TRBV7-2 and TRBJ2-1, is GAGVSQSPSNKVTEKGKDVELRCDPISGHTALYWYRQSLGQGLEFLIYFQGNSAPDKSGLPSDRFSAERTGGSVSTLTIQRTQQEDSAVYLCTSSLGGVYNEQFFGPGTRLTVL.

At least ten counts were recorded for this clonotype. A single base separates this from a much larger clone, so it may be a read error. The CDR3 region is CASGLVQGGGETQFF. The CDR3 DNA sequence: TGTGCTAGTGGTTTGGTACAGGGGGGAGGCGAGACCCAGTTCTTC. The rearrangement links TRBV12-5 to TRBJ2-1; TRBD1 aligns across 8 bases. The ends lost 0 bases at V and 13 bases at J; junction bases unmatched: 11. Germline V gene sequence: CDR1 LGHNT, CDR2 FRNRAP. This CDR3 spans 15 amino acids. The whole variable domain, filled in from reference TRBV12-5 and TRBJ2-1, reads DARVTQTPRHKVTEMGQEVTMRCQPILGHNTVFWYRQTMMQGLELLAYFRNRAPLDDSGMPKDRFSAEMPDATLATLKIQPSEPRDSAVYFCASGLVQGGGETQFFGPGTRLTVL.

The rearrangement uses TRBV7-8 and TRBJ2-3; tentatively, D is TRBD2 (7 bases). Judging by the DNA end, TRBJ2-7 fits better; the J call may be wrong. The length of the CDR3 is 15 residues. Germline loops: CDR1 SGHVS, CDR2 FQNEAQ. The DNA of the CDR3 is TGTGCCAGCAGCTTACACCAGCGGGACACAGATATGCAGTACTTC. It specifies CASSLHQRDTDMQYF.

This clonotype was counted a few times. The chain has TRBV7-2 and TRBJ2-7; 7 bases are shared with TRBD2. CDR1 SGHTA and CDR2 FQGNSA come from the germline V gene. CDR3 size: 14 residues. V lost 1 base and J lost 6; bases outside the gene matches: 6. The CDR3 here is CASSLVGIAGEQYF. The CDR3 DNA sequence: TGTGCCAGCAGCTTAGTGGGGATAGCGGGCGAGCAGTACTTC.

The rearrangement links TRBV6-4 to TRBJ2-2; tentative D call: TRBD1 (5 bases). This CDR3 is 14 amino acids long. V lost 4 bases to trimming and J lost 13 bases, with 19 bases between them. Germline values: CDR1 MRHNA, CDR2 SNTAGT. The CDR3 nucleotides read TGTGCCAGCAGTGCACAGGAGAACACCGATGCGCTGTTTTTT. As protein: CASSAQENTDALFF.

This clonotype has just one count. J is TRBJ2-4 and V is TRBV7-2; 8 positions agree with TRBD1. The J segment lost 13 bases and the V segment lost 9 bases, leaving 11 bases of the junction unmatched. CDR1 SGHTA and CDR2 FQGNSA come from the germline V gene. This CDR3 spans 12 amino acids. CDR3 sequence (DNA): TGTGCCAGGAGCCTAGATCCAGGGGGCCAGTACTTC. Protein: CARSLDPGGQYF.

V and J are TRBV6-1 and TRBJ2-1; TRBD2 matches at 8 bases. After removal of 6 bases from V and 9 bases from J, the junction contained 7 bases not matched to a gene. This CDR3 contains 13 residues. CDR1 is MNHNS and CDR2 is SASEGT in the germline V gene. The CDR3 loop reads CASRLAVEGEQFF. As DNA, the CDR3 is TGTGCCAGCAGACTAGCGGTAGAGGGTGAGCAGTTCTTC.

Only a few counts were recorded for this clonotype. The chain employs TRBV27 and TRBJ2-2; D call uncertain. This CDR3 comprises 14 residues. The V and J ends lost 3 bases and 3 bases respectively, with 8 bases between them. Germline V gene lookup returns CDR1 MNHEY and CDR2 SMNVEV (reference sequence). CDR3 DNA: TGTGCCAGCAGTTTTAGGGAATACACCGGGGAGCTGTTTTTT. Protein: CASSFREYTGELFF.

The CDR3 nucleotides read TGCGCCAGCAGTGAGTTAACTAGCGGTCCTAATGAGCAGTTCTTC. Its translation: CASSELTSGPNEQFF. This chain links TRBV10-1 with TRBJ2-1, with 8 bases fitting TRBD2. The junction had 6 bases not matched to a gene; V was cut back by 1 base and J by 7 bases. CDR3 length: 15 amino acids. Germline V gives CDR1 WNHNN, CDR2 SYGVQD (reference sequence).

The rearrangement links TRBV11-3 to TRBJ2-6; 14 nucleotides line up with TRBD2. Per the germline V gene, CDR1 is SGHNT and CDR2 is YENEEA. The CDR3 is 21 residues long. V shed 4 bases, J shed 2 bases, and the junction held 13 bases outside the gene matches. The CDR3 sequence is CASSSLPGTSGSLAGANVLTF. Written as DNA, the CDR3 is TGTGCCAGCAGCTCACTCCCCGGGACTAGCGGGAGCCTCGCTGGGGCCAACGTCCTGACTTTC.

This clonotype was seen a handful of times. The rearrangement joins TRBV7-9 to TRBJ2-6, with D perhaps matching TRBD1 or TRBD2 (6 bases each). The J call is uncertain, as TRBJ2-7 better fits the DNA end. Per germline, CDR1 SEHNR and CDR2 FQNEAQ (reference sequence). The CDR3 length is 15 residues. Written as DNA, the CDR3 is TGTGCCAGCAGCTTCGGGGCCTCGGGGGCCAACGAGCAGTACTTC. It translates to CASSFGASGANEQYF.

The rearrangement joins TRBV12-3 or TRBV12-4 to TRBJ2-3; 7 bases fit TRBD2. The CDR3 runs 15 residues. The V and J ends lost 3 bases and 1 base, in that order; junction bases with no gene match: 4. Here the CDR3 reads CASSLSGMGTDTQYF. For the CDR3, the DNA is TGTGCCAGCAGTTTGAGCGGGATGGGCACAGATACGCAGTATTTT.

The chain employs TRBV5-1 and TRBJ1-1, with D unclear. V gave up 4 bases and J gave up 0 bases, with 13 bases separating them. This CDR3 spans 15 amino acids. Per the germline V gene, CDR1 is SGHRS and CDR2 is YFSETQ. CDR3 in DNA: TGCGCCAGCAGCACTAGCAGCTCCGTGAACACTGAAGCTTTCTTT. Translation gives CASSTSSSVNTEAFF.

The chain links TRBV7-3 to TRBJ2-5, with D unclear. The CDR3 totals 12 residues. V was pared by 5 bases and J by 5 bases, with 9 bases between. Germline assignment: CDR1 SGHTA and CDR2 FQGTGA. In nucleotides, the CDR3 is TGTGCCAGCAGCCGGCTGGGGGAGACCCAGTACTTC. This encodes CASSRLGETQYF.

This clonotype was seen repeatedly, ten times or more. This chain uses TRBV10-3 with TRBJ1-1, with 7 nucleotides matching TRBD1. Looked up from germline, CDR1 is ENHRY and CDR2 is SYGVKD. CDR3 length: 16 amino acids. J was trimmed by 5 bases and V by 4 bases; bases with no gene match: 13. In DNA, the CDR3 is TGTGCCATCAGTGGAACTCTAAACAGGGGTGGAACTGAAGCTTTCTTT. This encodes CAISGTLNRGGTEAFF.

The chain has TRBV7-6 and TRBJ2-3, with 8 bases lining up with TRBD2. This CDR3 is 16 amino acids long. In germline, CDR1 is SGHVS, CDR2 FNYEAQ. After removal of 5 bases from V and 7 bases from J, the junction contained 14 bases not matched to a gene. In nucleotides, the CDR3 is TGTGCCAGCAGCGTCACGGGGGGGGGAGCCAAAAATACGCAGTATTTT. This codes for CASSVTGGGAKNTQYF. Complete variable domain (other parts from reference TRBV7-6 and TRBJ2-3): GAGVSQSPRYKVTKRGQDVALRCDPISGHVSLYWYRQALGQGPEFLTYFNYEAQQDKSGLPNDRFSAERPEGSISTLTIQRTEQRDSAMYRCASSVTGGGAKNTQYFGPGTRLTVL.

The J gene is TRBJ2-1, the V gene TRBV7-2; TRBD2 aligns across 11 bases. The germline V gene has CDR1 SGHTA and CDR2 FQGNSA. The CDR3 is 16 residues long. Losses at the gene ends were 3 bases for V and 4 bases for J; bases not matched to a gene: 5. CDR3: CASSLVAGGNYNEQFF. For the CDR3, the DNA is TGTGCCAGCAGCTTGGTAGCGGGAGGGAATTACAATGAGCAGTTCTTC.

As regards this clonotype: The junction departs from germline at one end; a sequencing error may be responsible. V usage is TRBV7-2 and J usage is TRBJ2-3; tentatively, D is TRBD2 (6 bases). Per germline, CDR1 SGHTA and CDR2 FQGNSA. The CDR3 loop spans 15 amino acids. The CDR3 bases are TGTGCCAGCGGCACCGGGAGTAGCTCGGCAGAGACGCAGTACTTT. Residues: CASGTGSSSAETQYF. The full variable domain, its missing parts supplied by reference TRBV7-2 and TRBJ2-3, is GAGVSQSPSNKVTEKGKDVELRCDPISGHTALYWYRQSLGQGLEFLIYFQGNSAPDKSGLPSDRFSAERTGGSVSTLTIQRTQQEDSAVYLCASGTGSSSAETQYFGPGTRLTVL.

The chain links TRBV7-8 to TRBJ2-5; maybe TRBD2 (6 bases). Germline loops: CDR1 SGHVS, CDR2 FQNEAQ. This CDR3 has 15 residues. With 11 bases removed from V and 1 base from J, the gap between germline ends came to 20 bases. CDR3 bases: TGTGCCGGGGGGACCGGCGGCCTTGCCCAAGAGACCCAGTACTTC. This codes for CAGGTGGLAQETQYF.

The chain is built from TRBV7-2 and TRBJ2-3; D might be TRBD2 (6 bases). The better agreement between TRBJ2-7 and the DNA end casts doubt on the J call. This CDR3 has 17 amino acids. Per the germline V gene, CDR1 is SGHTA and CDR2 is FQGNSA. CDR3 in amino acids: CASSNTIAAGTTDTQYF. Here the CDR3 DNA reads TGTGCCAGCAGCAATACGATAGCGGCTGGAACGACAGATACGCAGTACTTC.

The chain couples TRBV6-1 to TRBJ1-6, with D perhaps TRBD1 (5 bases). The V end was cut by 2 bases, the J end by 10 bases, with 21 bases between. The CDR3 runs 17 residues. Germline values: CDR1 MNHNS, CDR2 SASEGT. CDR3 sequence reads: CASSESQTAAVWSPLHF. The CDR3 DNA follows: TGTGCCAGCAGTGAATCGCAGACAGCAGCCGTTTGGTCACCCCTCCACTTT.

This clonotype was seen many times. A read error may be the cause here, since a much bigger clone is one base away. The CDR3 spells CASSLRLGVEQYF. The CDR3 coding sequence is TGTGCCAGCAGTTTACGATTGGGGGTTGAGCAGTACTTC. The chain recombines TRBV12-3 or TRBV12-4 with TRBJ2-5, with D perhaps matching TRBD1 or TRBD2 (5 bases each). This CDR3 has 13 amino acids. V dropped 2 bases and J dropped 11 bases, with 15 bases sitting between them.

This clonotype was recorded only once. The CDR3 DNA sequence: TGTGCCAGCAGCGCCCAAGGCAGTGCCACCTACGAGGAGCAGTTCTTC. Translating it yields CASSAQGSATYEEQFF. The V and J genes are TRBV7-2 and TRBJ2-1; D remains ambiguous. CDR3 length: 16 amino acids. V gave up 5 bases and J gave up 10 bases, with 24 bases separating them. Looked up from germline, CDR1 is SGHTA and CDR2 is FQGNSA.

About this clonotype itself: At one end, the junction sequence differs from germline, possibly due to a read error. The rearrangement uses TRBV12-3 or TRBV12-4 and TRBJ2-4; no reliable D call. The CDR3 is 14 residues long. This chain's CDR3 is CAGTGRGDQNTQYF. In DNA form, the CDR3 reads TGTGCGGGTACCGGGCGCGGTGACCAAAACACTCAGTACTTC.